Listed below are T cell receptor beta chains from one sample, sequenced in a study of shared clonotypes between healthy human individuals. Profiling relied on immunoSEQ multiplex PCR, and the TCRdb table lists in-frame clones only, not all of them. The data show roughly 700,000 clones, approximately 79% seen once. The sequenced sample was memory CD4+ T cells sorted from blood. These receptor sequences come from a woman between 25 and 40 years old in good health. CDR3s include the opening cysteine and the closing phenylalanine or tryptophan. D genes are given only for firm matches. Clone size appears in some rows only: once, few, many, or a class for an expanded clone.

V gene: TRBV2; clone size: -; CDR3 length: 13; D gene: -; J gene: TRBJ1-5; CDR3 DNA: TGTGCCAGCACTTCCCTCAGGGGATCGCCCCAGCATTTT; CDR3 protein: CASTSLRGSPQHF
V gene: TRBV5-1; clone size: few; CDR3 length: 14; D gene: -; J gene: TRBJ2-2; CDR3 DNA: TGCGCCAGCAGCTTGAGGCAGCTCGGGGGGGAGCTGTTTTTT; CDR3 protein: CASSLRQLGGELFF
V gene: TRBV5-1; clone size: -; CDR3 length: 15; D gene: TRBD2; J gene: TRBJ2-1; CDR3 DNA: TGCGCCAGCAGCCCCAGCGGGAACTCCTACAATGAGCAGTTCTTC; CDR3 protein: CASSPSGNSYNEQFF
V gene: TRBV5-1; clone size: -; CDR3 length: 16; D gene: -; J gene: TRBJ1-1; CDR3 DNA: TGCGCCAGCAGCACCCAACCCGGGGACGTGAACACTGAAGCTTTCTTT; CDR3 protein: CASSTQPGDVNTEAFF
V gene: TRBV19; clone size: -; CDR3 length: 13; D gene: -; J gene: TRBJ2-7; CDR3 DNA: TGTGCCAGTAGTTTGACCACCTCCTACGAGCAGTACTTC; CDR3 protein: CASSLTTSYEQYF
V gene: TRBV27; clone size: -; CDR3 length: 13; D gene: -; J gene: TRBJ1-3; CDR3 DNA: TGTGCCAGCAGTTTGAACTCTGGAAACACCATATATTTT; CDR3 protein: CASSLNSGNTIYF
V gene: TRBV11-2; clone size: -; CDR3 length: 14; D gene: TRBD2; J gene: TRBJ2-7; CDR3 DNA: TGTGCCAGCAGTTTAGCCGGGACTAGTCGCGAGCAGTACTTC; CDR3 protein: CASSLAGTSREQYF
V gene: TRBV25-1; clone size: -; CDR3 length: 15; D gene: -; J gene: TRBJ2-3; CDR3 DNA: TGTGCCAGCAGTGTCGCTACCACTAGCACAGATACGCAGTATTTT; CDR3 protein: CASSVATTSTDTQYF
V gene: TRBV28; clone size: -; CDR3 length: 15; D gene: -; J gene: TRBJ2-7; CDR3 DNA: TGTGCCAGCCGCTTTTCTGGGGGGGGCGCCTACGAGCAGTACTTC; CDR3 protein: CASRFSGGGAYEQYF
V gene: TRBV6-6; clone size: -; CDR3 length: 16; D gene: TRBD1; J gene: TRBJ1-3; CDR3 DNA: TGTGCCACACAGGGGGCTGCGGAATCGGGCGGAAACACCATATATTTT; CDR3 protein: CATQGAAESGGNTIYF
V gene: TRBV6-1; clone size: -; CDR3 length: 15; D gene: -; J gene: TRBJ2-7; CDR3 DNA: TGTGCCAGCAGTGAAGTTGGCGGCCCCGAGAACGAGCAGTACTTC; CDR3 protein: CASSEVGGPENEQYF
V gene: TRBV4-2; clone size: -; CDR3 length: 16; D gene: -; J gene: TRBJ2-1; CDR3 DNA: TGTGCCAGCAGCCAAGATCCGAAGGGGGTTTACAATGAGCAGTTCTTC; CDR3 protein: CASSQDPKGVYNEQFF
V gene: TRBV5-1; clone size: -; CDR3 length: 15; D gene: TRBD2; J gene: TRBJ2-2; CDR3 DNA: TGCGCCAGCAGCAATAGCGGGAGGTCGGCCGGGGAGCTGTTTTTT; CDR3 protein: CASSNSGRSAGELFF
V gene: TRBV2; clone size: few; CDR3 length: 16; D gene: -; J gene: TRBJ1-4; CDR3 DNA: TGTGCCAGCGCCAAGAGTGGGGGCGTTTTAAATGAAAAACTGTTTTTT; CDR3 protein: CASAKSGGVLNEKLFF
V gene: TRBV15; clone size: -; CDR3 length: 13; D gene: TRBD1; J gene: TRBJ2-2; CDR3 DNA: TGTGCCACCAGCACACGGGACAGCGGGGAGCTGTTTTTT; CDR3 protein: CATSTRDSGELFF
V gene: TRBV5-1; clone size: once; CDR3 length: 14; D gene: -; J gene: TRBJ1-1; CDR3 DNA: TGCGCCAGCAGCTTGAATCGAGTCACAGCTGAAGCTTTCTTT; CDR3 protein: CASSLNRVTAEAFF
V gene: TRBV28; clone size: -; CDR3 length: 12; D gene: -; J gene: TRBJ1-2; CDR3 DNA: TGTGCCACCGAGGGTCAGAACTATGGCTACACCTTC; CDR3 protein: CATEGQNYGYTF
V gene: TRBV11-2; clone size: -; CDR3 length: 16; D gene: TRBD2; J gene: TRBJ2-7; CDR3 DNA: TGTGCCAGCAGCTTAGTTTACGCAGCGGGGGTCTACGAGCAGTACTTC; CDR3 protein: CASSLVYAAGVYEQYF
V gene: TRBV5-1; clone size: -; CDR3 length: 13; D gene: TRBD1; J gene: TRBJ2-5; CDR3 DNA: TGCGCCAGCAGCTCAGGGGGCGGGGAGACCCAGTACTTC; CDR3 protein: CASSSGGGETQYF
V gene: TRBV27; clone size: -; CDR3 length: 13; D gene: -; J gene: TRBJ2-3; CDR3 DNA: TGTGCCAGCAGTTTAAGGGGATCAGATACGCAGTATTTT; CDR3 protein: CASSLRGSDTQYF